The clone carrying this TCR beta chain has only a few counts. The authors' processing: For nucleated cells, counts were estimated from reference gene primer amplification. Generated by immunoSEQ multiplex PCR, the TCRdb table keeps only in-frame clones and is missing some. V and J calls and clone size come straight from that table; D and trimming were deduced from the DNA. The sample shows 250,000 to 300,000 clones, 83% of them seen only once. The sample comes from a study of blood T cell repertoires in COVID-19. Looking at the study overall: Samples of COVID-19 (acute and convalescent) were obtained from the United States, Italy and Spain.

With 4 bases clipped from V and 2 bases from J, the junction kept 8 bases outside the gene matches. This CDR3 has 16 residues. Per germline, CDR1 SGHRS and CDR2 YFSETQ. The sequence came from an elderly man with acute or convalescent COVID-19. The chain carries TRBV5-1 and TRBJ2-2; 7 bases are shared with TRBD2. Material for sequencing was peripheral blood. DNA for the CDR3: TGCGCCAGCAGCCCACAGCGGGGATATAACACCGGGGAGCTGTTTTTT. It is translated as CASSPQRGYNTGELFF.